The 13 T cell receptor beta chains reported below all come from one sample, sequenced in a study of T-cell memory formation after mild COVID-19. TCRdb processed the 5' RACE reads anew with MiXCR; each CDR3 protein has one entry. The sample has 250,000 to 300,000 distinct CDR3 sequences; 8% to 10% are singletons. Sequenced input: PBMCs or a T cell subset sorted from them (not recorded which). These receptors all come from a man aged 18 to 29 who had mild COVID-19 (a few samples of this study predate the infection). Cell type and time point are not known.

This clonotype is a singleton in its sample. The J gene is TRBJ1-2, the V gene TRBV5-1; D is unresolved. Germline V CDR1 and CDR2: SGHRS, YFSETQ. V was trimmed by 4 bases and J by 0 bases, leaving 16 bases between them. This CDR3 contains 16 residues. The CDR3 DNA reads as TGCGCCAGCAGCCTCTCGATGGGTGTACCTAACTATGGCTACACCTTC. It translates to CASSLSMGVPNYGYTF.

In its sample, this clonotype was seen a few times. The chain recombines TRBV6-5 with TRBJ1-2; the match to TRBD1 covers 9 bases. The V segment lost 10 bases and the J segment 7 bases; nucleotides outside the gene matches: 13. CDR3 length equals 14 residues. Germline V gene data show CDR1 as MNHEY and CDR2 as SVGAGI. The CDR3 DNA reads as TGTGCCACCACAGGGGGCCCTACCGTGGGTGGCTACACCTTC. Amino acids: CATTGGPTVGGYTF.

Ten or more counts support this clonotype. The chain uses TRBV7-2 and TRBJ1-4; the D gene is possibly TRBD1 (5 bases). Trimming left V 3 bases short and J 5 bases short, with 10 bases between. The CDR3 extends over 14 amino acids. From germline, CDR1 is SGHTA and CDR2 FQGNSA. The CDR3, as DNA: TGTGCCAGCAGCTTCGGGGCAGGGAATGAAAAACTGTTTTTT. It translates to CASSFGAGNEKLFF. The full variable domain, rest sourced from reference TRBV7-2 and TRBJ1-4, is GAGVSQSPSNKVTEKGKDVELRCDPISGHTALYWYRQSLGQGLEFLIYFQGNSAPDKSGLPSDRFSAERTGGSVSTLTIQRTQQEDSAVYLCASSFGAGNEKLFFGSGTQLSVL.

The V call is TRBV20-1, the J call TRBJ1-1; the D is unclear. The CDR3 consists of 11 residues. Germline V gene sequence: CDR1 DFQATT, CDR2 SNEGSKA (reference sequence). With 1 base removed from V and 8 bases from J, the gap between germline ends came to 8 bases. The CDR3 bases are TGCAGTGCTAGAGGACGGGTGGAAGCTTTCTTT. Protein product: CSARGRVEAFF.

This clonotype has more than one count but fewer than ten. The chain uses TRBV12-3 or TRBV12-4 and TRBJ2-2; D gene unclear. CDR3 length equals 13 residues. The V end was cut by 6 bases, the J end by 3 bases, with 8 bases between. The CDR3 spells CASSQGHTGELFF. Here the CDR3 DNA reads TGTGCCAGCAGCCAAGGGCACACCGGGGAGCTGTTTTTT.

The rearrangement links TRBV2 to TRBJ1-4; 7 nucleotides match TRBD1. V shed 6 bases, J shed 5 bases, and the junction held 6 bases outside the gene matches. This CDR3 has 14 amino acids. Germline V gene sequence: CDR1 SNHLY, CDR2 FYNNEI. The CDR3 DNA follows: TGTGCCAGCAGATCCGGGACAGAGAATGAAAAACTGTTTTTT. Protein product: CASRSGTENEKLFF.

This clonotype was counted a few times. The chain recombines TRBV5-1 with TRBJ2-2; no clear D gene. The CDR3 runs to 14 residues. Trimming shortened V by 0 bases and J by 6 bases, and 9 bases separated the two germline ends. The germline V gene has CDR1 SGHRS and CDR2 YFSETQ. CDR3 sequence (DNA): TGCGCCAGCAGCTTGGTCTCGGGCTCCGGGGAGCTGTTTTTT. Translating gives CASSLVSGSGELFF.

V is TRBV4-1 and J is TRBJ2-1, with TRBD2 matching 12 bases. After removal of 3 bases from V and 6 bases from J, the junction contained 6 bases not matched to a gene. Germline V CDR1 and CDR2: MGHRA, YSYEKL. CDR3 length equals 16 residues. Written as DNA, the CDR3 is TGCGCCAGCAGCCAGCGTCCGGGACTAGCGGGCAATGAGCAGTTCTTC. It specifies CASSQRPGLAGNEQFF.

This clonotype was counted ten times or more. The chain has TRBV12-3 or TRBV12-4 and TRBJ1-1; no clear D. This CDR3 comprises 14 residues. Deletions cut 2 bases from V and 0 bases from J, with 7 bases between. This chain's CDR3 is CASSLSEVNTEAFF. The CDR3, as DNA: TGTGCCAGCAGTTTATCGGAAGTGAACACTGAAGCTTTCTTT.

V usage is TRBV25-1 and J usage is TRBJ1-1, with D tentatively TRBD1 (6 bases). Trimming took 6 bases from V and 7 from J, leaving 12 bases between them. Germline CDR1 is MGHDK and CDR2 is SYGVNS. The CDR3 runs 12 residues. The CDR3 DNA sequence: TGTGCCAGCAGGATACAGGGATATGAAGCTTTCTTT. Translation: CASRIQGYEAFF.

This clonotype was observed a few times. The V and J genes are TRBV5-1 and TRBJ1-1; no clear D. Germline CDR1 reads SGHRS; CDR2 reads YFSETQ. Deletions cut 0 bases from V and 12 bases from J, with 15 bases between. The CDR3 extends over 13 amino acids. The CDR3 sequence is CASSLAGEGGTFF. The CDR3 DNA reads as TGCGCCAGCAGCTTGGCCGGGGAAGGAGGTACTTTCTTT.

At least ten counts were recorded for this clonotype. The chain recombines TRBV5-6 with TRBJ2-3, with TRBD2 matching over 9 bases. Trimming removed 3 bases from V and 5 bases from J; junction bases left unmatched: 1. The length of the CDR3 is 13 residues. CDR1 and CDR2 (germline): SGHDT, YYEEEE. The CDR3 is CASSSLAGDTQYF. The DNA of the CDR3 is TGTGCCAGCAGCTCACTAGCGGGAGATACGCAGTATTTT.

This clonotype has a handful of counts. V gene TRBV9 combines with J gene TRBJ2-4; 7 nucleotides match TRBD1. J lost 0 bases, V lost 3 bases, and 6 bases had no gene match. Per the germline V gene, CDR1 is SGDLS and CDR2 is YYNGEE. This CDR3 is built from 16 residues. The CDR3 DNA reads as TGTGCCAGCAGCGGGGGGACAGACCTAGCCAAAAACATTCAGTACTTC. It translates to CASSGGTDLAKNIQYF.